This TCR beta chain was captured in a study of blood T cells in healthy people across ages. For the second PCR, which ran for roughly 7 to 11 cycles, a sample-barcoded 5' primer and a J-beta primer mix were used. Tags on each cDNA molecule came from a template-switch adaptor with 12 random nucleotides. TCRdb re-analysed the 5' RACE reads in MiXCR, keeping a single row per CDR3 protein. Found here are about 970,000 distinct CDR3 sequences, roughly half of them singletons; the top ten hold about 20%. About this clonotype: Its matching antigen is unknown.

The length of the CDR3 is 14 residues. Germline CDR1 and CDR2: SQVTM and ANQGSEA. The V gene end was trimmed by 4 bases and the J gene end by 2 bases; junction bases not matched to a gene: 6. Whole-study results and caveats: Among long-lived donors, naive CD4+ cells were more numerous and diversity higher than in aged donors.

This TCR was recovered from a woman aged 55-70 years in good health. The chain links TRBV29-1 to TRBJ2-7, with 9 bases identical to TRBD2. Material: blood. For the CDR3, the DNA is TGCAGCGTTGCCGGCGGGAGGGAAGCCTACGAGCAGTACTTC. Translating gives CSVAGGREAYEQYF.